Listed here are 23 T cell receptor beta chains from one sample, sequenced in a study of cytomegalovirus exposure and HLA in healthy donors. Primers included in the PCR were 60 Vbeta and 13 Jbeta primers. Method: immunoSEQ multiplex PCR; TCRdb's copy keeps in-frame clones and lacks some. The sample lists some 140,000 clones, 73% occurring once. Sequences were obtained from PBMCs. All receptors derive from a woman aged 40 to 49 in good health and CMV-seronegative.

The chain employs TRBV27 and TRBJ1-2; D is perhaps TRBD1 (5 bases). The CDR3 runs to 15 residues. V was cut by 6 bases and J by 0 bases, with 14 bases left in between. CDR1 MNHEY and CDR2 SMNVEV come from the germline V gene (reference sequence). The CDR3 DNA is TGTGCCAGCAGAACCGGAGGGGAGGCTAACTATGGCTACACCTTC. Protein product: CASRTGGEANYGYTF.

This clone appeared a single time. The rearrangement links TRBV9 to TRBJ2-1, with 9 bases matching TRBD2. CDR1 is SGDLS, CDR2 YYNGEE, per germline. The CDR3 totals 17 residues. J lost 5 bases, V lost 4 bases, and 13 bases had no gene match. The CDR3 sequence is CASSPTTSGGFNNEQFF. The CDR3 nucleotides read TGTGCCAGCAGCCCAACGACCAGCGGGGGGTTTAACAATGAGCAGTTCTTC.

This CDR3 is CASSVSLAGGQDTQYF. The CDR3 DNA sequence: TGTGCCAGCAGCGTCTCACTAGCGGGGGGGCAGGATACGCAGTATTTT. V gene TRBV9 combines with J gene TRBJ2-3; the match to TRBD2 covers 13 bases. V shed 2 bases and J 6 bases; nucleotides not matched to a gene: 6. Germline values: CDR1 SGDLS, CDR2 YYNGEE. The CDR3 is 16 residues long.

The chain couples TRBV27 to TRBJ1-1, with 7 bases identical to TRBD1. CDR3 length: 14 amino acids. The junction had 4 bases not matched to a gene; V was cut back by 2 bases and J by 4 bases. Germline lookup yields CDR1 MNHEY and CDR2 SMNVEV (reference sequence). CDR3: CASSLQQGSTEAFF. In DNA, the CDR3 is TGTGCCAGCAGTTTACAACAGGGGTCCACTGAAGCTTTCTTT.

This chain uses TRBV18 with TRBJ2-3, with 14 positions matching TRBD2. Losses at the gene ends were 3 bases for V and 2 bases for J; bases not matched to a gene: 13. Germline loops: CDR1 KGHSH, CDR2 LQKENI. The CDR3 length is 20 residues. The CDR3 DNA reads as TGTGCCAGCTCACCGGAGGGGCCCGGACTAGCGGGGGGTTCCACAGATACGCAGTATTTT. Its translation is CASSPEGPGLAGGSTDTQYF.

This chain joins TRBV11-2 and TRBJ2-5, with a weak D call TRBD2 (6 bases). V lost 1 base and J lost 2, with 11 bases in between. There are 15 residues in the CDR3. CDR1 is SGHAT, CDR2 FQNNGV, per germline. Here the CDR3 DNA reads TGTGCCAGCAGCTTAGTCCGGGGGATACAAGAGACCCAGTACTTC. It codes for CASSLVRGIQETQYF.

The chain employs TRBV4-3 and TRBJ1-4; D is unresolved. The V gene's germline CDR1 is LGHNA and CDR2 YSLEER. The CDR3 runs to 13 residues. The ends were cut back, 5 bases at V and 10 bases at J, with 14 bases in the middle. The CDR3 loop is CASSLLSIGKLFF. CDR3 sequence (DNA): TGCGCCAGCAGCTTACTGTCTATCGGAAAACTGTTTTTT.

The chain couples TRBV28 to TRBJ2-1; D call uncertain. The V end was cut by 2 bases, the J end by 7 bases, with 6 bases between. Germline-derived CDR1 and CDR2 are MDHEN and SYDVKM. The CDR3 spans 12 residues. CDR3 coding DNA: TGTGCCAGCAGTTTACCGTCTAATGAGCAGTTCTTC. Its protein is CASSLPSNEQFF.

Here the CDR3 reads CASSLGLRTSGHQETQYF. CDR3 in DNA: TGTGCCAGCAGCTTAGGTCTCAGGACTAGCGGGCACCAAGAGACCCAGTACTTC. The J gene is TRBJ2-5, the V gene TRBV11-2; TRBD2 agrees at 11 bases. V was pared by 1 base and J by 0 bases, with 7 bases of the junction left unmatched. Germline loops: CDR1 SGHAT, CDR2 FQNNGV. The CDR3 extends over 18 amino acids. The full variable domain, in which reference TRBV11-2 and TRBJ2-5 provide the parts outside the CDR3, is EAGVAQSPRYKIIEKRQSVAFWCNPISGHATLYWYQQILGQGPKLLIQFQNNGVVDDSQLPKDRFSAERLKGVDSTLKIQPAKLEDSAVYLCASSLGLRTSGHQETQYFGPGTRLLVL.

The V gene is TRBV18, the J gene TRBJ1-1; TRBD1 might be the D (5 bases). The germline V gene encodes CDR1 KGHSH and CDR2 LQKENI. V lost 3 bases and J lost 7, with 18 bases in between. The CDR3 runs 15 residues. The CDR3 reads CASSPPLRQKVEAFF. Written as DNA, the CDR3 is TGTGCCAGCTCACCGCCTCTTCGACAGAAAGTTGAAGCTTTCTTT. The variable domain in full, with the rest retrieved from reference TRBV18 and TRBJ1-1, is NAGVMQNPRHLVRRRGQEARLRCSPMKGHSHVYWYRQLPEEGLKFMVYLQKENIIDESGMPKERFSAEFPKEGPSILRIQQVVRGDSAAYFCASSPPLRQKVEAFFGQGTRLTVV.

The chain recombines TRBV5-6 with TRBJ1-5; possibly TRBD1 for D (5 bases). V was shortened by 0 bases and J by 4 bases, with 8 bases between the two germline ends. The CDR3 spans 14 residues. Germline CDR1 and CDR2: SGHDT and YYEEEE. CDR3 amino acids: CASSLGGGNQPQHF. The CDR3 DNA is TGTGCCAGCAGCTTGGGGGGGGGAAATCAGCCCCAGCATTTT.

The CDR3 region has the DNA TGTGCCAGCAGTTACTCGAGGTCAGCCCATGAGCAGTTCTTC. It codes for CASSYSRSAHEQFF. The V gene is TRBV6-6, the J gene TRBJ2-1; D gene unclear. Looked up from germline, CDR1 is MNHNY and CDR2 is SVGAGI (reference sequence). V dropped 0 bases and J dropped 8 bases, with 11 bases sitting between them. The CDR3 covers 14 residues.

The V call is TRBV4-1, the J call TRBJ1-6; tentatively, D is TRBD1 (6 bases). Germline loops: CDR1 MGHRA, CDR2 YSYEKL. V lost 3 bases to trimming and J lost 10 bases, with 13 bases between them. The length of the CDR3 is 14 residues. CDR3: CASSQGQGNSPLHF. DNA for the CDR3: TGCGCCAGCAGCCAGGGTCAGGGGAACTCACCCCTCCACTTT.

J is TRBJ1-3 and V is TRBV6-5, with D possibly being TRBD1 (6 bases). The germline gives CDR1 MNHEY, CDR2 SVGAGI. Trimming removed 10 bases from V and 3 bases from J, with 16 bases in between. This CDR3 spans 14 amino acids. In nucleotides, the CDR3 is TGTGCCACCCGACAGGAGCTTGGTGGAAACACCATATATTTT. As protein: CATRQELGGNTIYF.

This clone came up a few times. The chain has TRBV6-5 and TRBJ2-2; D possibly corresponds to TRBD1 (5 bases). CDR1 MNHEY and CDR2 SVGAGI come from the germline V gene. Trimming pared 2 bases from V and 4 bases from J, leaving 14 bases between. The CDR3 loop spans 16 amino acids. The DNA of the CDR3 is TGTGCCAGCAGTTACCCAACGGACACTTTCACCGGGGAGCTGTTTTTT. Its protein product is CASSYPTDTFTGELFF.

The chain combines TRBV5-1 with TRBJ1-5; D gene ambiguous. V was clipped by 0 bases and J by 2 bases, with 6 bases between them. Germline CDR1 SGHRS, CDR2 YFSETQ. The CDR3 contains 14 residues. The DNA for the CDR3 is TGCGCCAGCAGCTTGGAAGGAGGCAATCAGCCCCAGCATTTT. Translation: CASSLEGGNQPQHF.

V usage is TRBV7-3 and J usage is TRBJ2-5; D is ambiguous. Germline assignment: CDR1 SGHTA and CDR2 FQGTGA. The CDR3 is made up of 13 amino acids. V lost 3 bases, J lost 5 bases, and 10 bases lay in between. The CDR3 DNA follows: TGTGCCAGCAGCTTGTCACTCGGGGAGACCCAGTACTTC. Protein product: CASSLSLGETQYF. Full variable domain (outside the CDR3, taken from reference TRBV7-3 and TRBJ2-5): GAGVSQTPSNKVTEKGKYVELRCDPISGHTALYWYRQSLGQGPEFLIYFQGTGAADDSGLPNDRFFAVRPEGSVSTLKIQRTERGDSAVYLCASSLSLGETQYFGPGTRLLVL.

The chain couples TRBV2 to TRBJ1-5, with a possible D match to TRBD1 (6 bases). Trimming pared 6 bases from V and 0 bases from J, leaving 21 bases between. CDR3 size: 18 residues. Germline values: CDR1 SNHLY, CDR2 FYNNEI. The CDR3 loop reads CASSLGRRRGYSNQPQHF. The DNA of the CDR3 is TGTGCCAGCAGCCTGGGACGGAGAAGGGGGTATAGCAATCAGCCCCAGCATTTT.

The chain recombines TRBV28 with TRBJ2-1; D is ambiguous. The CDR3 totals 13 residues. The germline V gene encodes CDR1 MDHEN and CDR2 SYDVKM. Trimming shortened V by 3 bases and J by 7 bases, and 10 bases separated the two germline ends. The CDR3 here is CASSFPTSNEQFF. As DNA, the CDR3 is TGTGCCAGCAGTTTCCCAACAAGTAATGAGCAGTTCTTC.

V gene TRBV5-4 combines with J gene TRBJ2-5, with 10 bases aligning to TRBD1. The germline CDR1 and CDR2 sequences are SGHNT and YYREEE (reference sequence). The CDR3 has 16 amino acids. J lost 2 bases, V lost 4 bases, and 8 bases had no gene match. The DNA of the CDR3 is TGTGCCAGCAGCCTGGAGGGACAGGGGCCTCAAGAGACCCAGTACTTC. This encodes CASSLEGQGPQETQYF.

V is TRBV2 and J is TRBJ2-1, with a possible D match to TRBD2 (5 bases). Looked up from germline, CDR1 is SNHLY and CDR2 is FYNNEI. The CDR3 is made up of 15 amino acids. Trimming took off 0 bases at V and 3 bases at J, with 9 bases between the two ends. CDR3 coding DNA: TGTGCCAGCAGTGAAGCAAGCGGAGGCTACAATGAGCAGTTCTTC. Protein: CASSEASGGYNEQFF.

The genes are TRBV6-1 and TRBJ2-2, with D perhaps TRBD1 (5 bases). The CDR3 has 15 amino acids. V lost 8 bases and J 0 bases, leaving 13 bases between the germline ends. Germline values: CDR1 MNHNS, CDR2 SASEGT. The CDR3 loop reads CASRAQGANTGELFF. The CDR3 DNA is TGTGCCAGCCGGGCCCAAGGGGCGAACACCGGGGAGCTGTTTTTT.

The chain links TRBV27 to TRBJ1-1; D might be TRBD1 (6 bases). Germline V CDR1 and CDR2: MNHEY, SMNVEV (reference sequence). V was cut by 5 bases and J by 1 base, with 23 bases left in between. The CDR3 extends over 18 amino acids. This chain's CDR3 is CASSPYTTLTDRNTEAFF. The CDR3 DNA reads TGTGCCAGCAGTCCATACACAACCCTAACGGACAGGAACACTGAAGCTTTCTTT.